The next 10 T cell receptor beta chains were all read from a single sample in a study of stem cell transplantation in POMP-related autoinflammatory disease. The assay was immunoSEQ multiplex PCR, and TCRdb's table has in-frame clones only and misses some. The sample has 1,300 or so clones, roughly 75% seen once. Sequencing was performed on Tregs from PBMCs, taken before stem cell transplantation. These receptors were obtained from a human donor with POMP-related autoinflammation and immune dysregulation (PRAID).

The V call is TRBV6-1, the J call TRBJ2-7; perhaps TRBD2 as D (6 bases). Germline-derived CDR1 and CDR2 are MNHNS and SASEGT. V lost 1 base and J 0 bases, leaving 10 bases between the germline ends. CDR3 length equals 15 residues. CDR3 DNA: TGTGCCAGCAGTGAAGGCGGGACGGTCTCCTACGAGCAGTACTTC. Protein: CASSEGGTVSYEQYF.

The chain has TRBV7-9 and TRBJ1-2; the D gene is possibly TRBD1 (6 bases). V gave up 5 bases and J gave up 4 bases, with 14 bases separating them. The CDR3 loop spans 14 amino acids. Germline loops: CDR1 SEHNR, CDR2 FQNEAQ (reference sequence). The CDR3 reads CASSAGVGSYGYTF. In DNA form, the CDR3 reads TGTGCCAGCAGCGCAGGGGTAGGGAGCTATGGCTACACCTTC.

The V and J genes are TRBV11-2 and TRBJ2-7; TRBD2 might be the D (5 bases). The CDR3 is 14 residues long. The germline V gene has CDR1 SGHAT and CDR2 FQNNGV. Trimming left V 6 bases short and J 5 bases short, with 17 bases between. This chain's CDR3 is CASRTGWASNEQYF. The DNA of the CDR3 is TGTGCCAGCAGAACGGGGTGGGCTAGCAACGAGCAGTACTTC.

This clone was counted between two and nine times. The V and J genes are TRBV9 and TRBJ2-7, with TRBD1 matching 8 bases. The V segment lost 2 bases and the J segment 3 bases; nucleotides outside the gene matches: 4. The CDR3 length is 14 residues. Germline lookup yields CDR1 SGDLS and CDR2 YYNGEE. CDR3 sequence: CASSVGQGVYEQYF. The CDR3 coding sequence is TGTGCCAGCAGCGTCGGACAGGGAGTCTACGAGCAGTACTTC.

The chain joins TRBV2 to TRBJ2-7; 11 bases fit TRBD2. This CDR3 is 14 amino acids long. J gave up 4 bases and V 4 bases, and 3 bases lay outside the gene matches. CDR1 is SNHLY and CDR2 is FYNNEI in the germline V gene. The CDR3 sequence is CASSVPSGRYEQYF. CDR3 nucleotides: TGTGCCAGCAGTGTCCCTAGCGGGAGGTACGAGCAGTACTTC. The variable domain in full, with the rest retrieved from reference TRBV2 and TRBJ2-7, is EPEVTQTPSHQVTQMGQEVILRCVPISNHLYFYWYRQILGQKVEFLVSFYNNEISEKSEIFDDQFSVERPDGSNFTLKIRSTKLEDSAMYFCASSVPSGRYEQYFGPGTRLTVT.

This rearrangement joins TRBV15 to TRBJ2-3; TRBD2 is a possible D gene (5 bases). Trimming took off 0 bases at V and 4 bases at J, with 11 bases between the two ends. This CDR3 contains 15 residues. Per germline, CDR1 LNHNV and CDR2 YYDKDF (reference sequence). Here the CDR3 DNA reads TGTGCCACCAGCAGAGATTTAACTAGGCCAGATACGCAGTATTTT. It yields the protein CATSRDLTRPDTQYF. Complete variable domain (other parts from reference TRBV15 and TRBJ2-3): DAMVIQNPRYQVTQFGKPVTLSCSQTLNHNVMYWYQQKSSQAPKLLFHYYDKDFNNEADTPDNFQSRRPNTSFCFLDIRSPGLGDTAMYLCATSRDLTRPDTQYFGPGTRLTVL.

The CDR3 DNA follows: TGTGCCAGCAAAAGGGACGCGTTGCCCAATCAGCCCCAGCATTTT. Residues: CASKRDALPNQPQHF. The genes are TRBV10-3 and TRBJ1-5; the D gene is possibly TRBD1 (5 bases). The CDR3 sequence is 15 residues long. Germline V gene lookup returns CDR1 ENHRY and CDR2 SYGVKD. V was pared by 10 bases and J by 3 bases, with 19 bases between.

The sample holds a few counts of this clone. The chain links TRBV5-1 to TRBJ2-3, with 15 nucleotides matching TRBD2. Germline lookup yields CDR1 SGHRS and CDR2 YFSETQ. J gave up 4 bases and V 4 bases, and 16 bases lay outside the gene matches. The CDR3 loop spans 20 amino acids. The DNA for the CDR3 is TGCGCCAGCAGCCGATTCGGACTAGCGGGGGGGCCAGGTAGCGCAGATACGCAGTATTTT. It translates to CASSRFGLAGGPGSADTQYF.

The V call is TRBV7-8, the J call TRBJ2-7; D may be TRBD1 (6 bases). CDR1 is SGHVS and CDR2 is FQNEAQ in the germline V gene. Trimming removed 4 bases at V and 2 bases at J, with 12 bases between. CDR3 length: 14 residues. The CDR3 sequence is CASSSSTGPYEQYF. The CDR3 DNA sequence: TGTGCCAGCAGCTCCTCAACAGGGCCCTACGAGCAGTACTTC.

This chain links TRBV6-5 with TRBJ1-1, with 7 nucleotides matching TRBD1. J was trimmed by 5 bases and V by 4 bases; bases with no gene match: 7. The germline V gene has CDR1 MNHEY and CDR2 SVGAGI. CDR3 length: 14 residues. CDR3 sequence (DNA): TGTGCCAGCAGTTCGGGACAGCTGGGGACTGAAGCTTTCTTT. As protein: CASSSGQLGTEAFF.